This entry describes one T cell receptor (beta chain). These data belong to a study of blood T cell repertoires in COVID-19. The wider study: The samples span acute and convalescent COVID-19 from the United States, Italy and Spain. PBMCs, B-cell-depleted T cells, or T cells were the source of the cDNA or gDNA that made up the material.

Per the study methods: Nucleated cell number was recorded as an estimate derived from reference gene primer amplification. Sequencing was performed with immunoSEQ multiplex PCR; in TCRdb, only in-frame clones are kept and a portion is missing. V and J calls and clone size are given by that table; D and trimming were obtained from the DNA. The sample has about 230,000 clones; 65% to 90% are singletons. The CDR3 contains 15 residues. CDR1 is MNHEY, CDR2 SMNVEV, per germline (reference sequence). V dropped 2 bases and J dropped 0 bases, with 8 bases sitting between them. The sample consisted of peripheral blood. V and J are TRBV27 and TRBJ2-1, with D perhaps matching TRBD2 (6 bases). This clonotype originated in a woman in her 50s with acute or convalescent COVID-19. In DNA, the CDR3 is TGTGCCAGCAGTTTAAAGGGACTCTCCTACAATGAGCAGTTCTTC. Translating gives CASSLKGLSYNEQFF.